This entry describes one TCR beta chain. The antigen is not known. This specimen belongs to a study of OX40 agonist ivuxolimab in advanced cancers. The study, taken as a whole, reports: Undetermined was the antigen specificity of the expanded peripheral T cells.

Only in-frame clones appear in the TCRdb table, and some are missing; sequencing was by immunoSEQ multiplex PCR. In the table there are roughly 99,000 clones, more than 85% of which are singletons. V lost 5 bases to trimming and J lost 4 bases, with 14 bases between them. The CDR3 is made up of 15 amino acids. The V gene's germline CDR1 is KGHSH and CDR2 LQKENI. The rearrangement links TRBV18 to TRBJ2-2, with D perhaps being TRBD1 or TRBD2 (5 bases each). The clonotype comes from an adult with an advanced solid tumor such as melanoma, head and neck, liver or kidney cancer. This sample comprised CD4+ or CD8+ T cells sorted from blood, obtained in a trial of the OX40 agonist ivuxolimab. The CDR3 nucleotides read TGTGCCAGCTCAGTCCGGGACGAAGGCACCGGGGAGCTGTTTTTT. Its protein product is CASSVRDEGTGELFF. Based on the CDR3 plus reference TRBV18 and TRBJ2-2, the full variable domain is NAGVMQNPRHLVRRRGQEARLRCSPMKGHSHVYWYRQLPEEGLKFMVYLQKENIIDESGMPKERFSAEFPKEGPSILRIQQVVRGDSAAYFCASSVRDEGTGELFFGEGSRLTVL.